The text below deals with one TCR beta chain. In the authors' workflow: Reference gene primer amplification yielded estimated nucleated cell counts. Libraries were prepared by immunoSEQ multiplex PCR; TCRdb keeps only in-frame clonotypes and omits some of them. The V and J calls and clone size were taken over from that table, and D and trimming were inferred from the DNA. The table shows 68,000 or so clones, with 70% to 85% occurring only once. This specimen comes from a study of blood T cell repertoires in COVID-19. Study details: Specimens from acute and convalescent COVID-19 originated in the United States, Italy and Spain. The analysed material was cDNA or gDNA that came from T cells, B-cell-depleted T cells, or PBMCs.

There are 15 residues in the CDR3. V was clipped by 1 base and J by 6 bases; unmatched bases: 10. Germline V gene data show CDR1 as SGHRS and CDR2 as YFSETQ. This chain connects TRBV5-1 to TRBJ2-7; TRBD2 aligns across 7 bases. The sequencing input was peripheral blood. The receptor was derived from a human donor in a cohort sampled during active COVID-19. The CDR3 coding sequence is TGCGCCAGCAGCTTGCCGGGCTCCGGCGGGGGCGAGCAGTACTTC. Its translation: CASSLPGSGGGEQYF.